A selection of T cell receptor beta chains follows, all from one sample in a study of human T cells and chemical hapten exposure. Using its own MiXCR run on the RACE reads, TCRdb lists one record per CDR3 protein. The sample records 150,000 to 200,000 distinct CDR3 sequences, 25% to 30% being singletons. This specimen was whole blood, taken in connection with sensitization to the hapten diphenylcyclopropenone (DPC). The receptor set was obtained from a woman aged 30 to 39 with alopecia areata. Some clones in this sample may be carry-over from other donors' samples. Both conserved end residues are part of each CDR3. A D gene is named only where the DNA matches it firmly. Where a row states a size, it is once, few, many or the class of an expanded clone; other rows omit it.

j_call d_call v_call clone_size cdr3_nt cdr3_aa
TRBJ1-4 . TRBV30 once TGTGCCTGGAGTTCGATAAAAGAAAAACTGTTTTTT CAWSSIKEKLFF
TRBJ2-6 . TRBV29-1 few TGCAGCGTTGGACCTAGCTCTGGGGCCAACGTCCTGACTTTC CSVGPSSGANVLTF
TRBJ2-2 TRBD1 TRBV7-9 . TGTGCCAGCAGCTTAGCCGGGACAGGGTACACCGGGGAGCTGTTTTTT CASSLAGTGYTGELFF
TRBJ1-1 . TRBV4-1 few TGCGCCAGCAGCCACCCCGGGACACGTACTGAAGCTTTCTTT CASSHPGTRTEAFF
TRBJ1-2 . TRBV28 few TGTGCCAGCAGTCTCCATGCGTGGAGCGGCTACACCTTC CASSLHAWSGYTF
TRBJ1-4 . TRBV6-1 few TGTGCCAGCAGTGAAAGCCAGGGAGTCGGCAAACTGTTTTTT CASSESQGVGKLFF
TRBJ2-3 . TRBV7-9 . TGTGCCAGCAGCCCTACGCCGGGTGCGCAGTATTTT CASSPTPGAQYF
TRBJ2-1 . TRBV5-5 few TGTGCCAGCAGAAAAAACAATGAGCAGTTCTTC CASRKNNEQFF
TRBJ2-1 TRBD2 TRBV6-2/TRBV6-3 few TGTGCCAGCAGACCCTGGACTAGCTTAAAGGATGAGCAGTTCTTC CASRPWTSLKDEQFF
TRBJ2-6 . TRBV11-2 . TGTGCCAGCAGCTTGGCAGGACTCTCTGGGGCCAACGTCCTGACTTTC CASSLAGLSGANVLTF
TRBJ1-4 . TRBV7-9 . TGTGCCAGCAGCTTCTCCAGTGATGAAAAACTGTTTTTT CASSFSSDEKLFF
TRBJ2-5 . TRBV9 . TGTGCCAGCAGCAGTATAGAGGTGGAGACCCAGTACTTC CASSSIEVETQYF
TRBJ2-1 TRBD2 TRBV7-8 few TGTGCCAGCAGCTTAGCGGTTCTAGCGGGAGGACAGGTGAGGGAGCAGTTCTTC CASSLAVLAGGQVREQFF
TRBJ2-6 . TRBV29-1 few TGCAGCGTTCCAACCTCTGGGGCCAACGTCCTGACTTTC CSVPTSGANVLTF
TRBJ2-3 . TRBV11-1 . TGTGCCAGCAGCTCCGGTAGGGGGGGCACAGATACGCAGTATTTT CASSSGRGGTDTQYF
TRBJ2-3 . TRBV5-1 . TGCGCCAGCAGGGACCCGAACACAGATACGCAGTATTTT CASRDPNTDTQYF
TRBJ2-1 TRBD2 TRBV28 many TGTGCCAGCATCCCCGCCCTAGCGGGGGTCCTCAATGAGCAGTTCTTC CASIPALAGVLNEQFF
TRBJ1-1 TRBD1 TRBV19 few TGTGCCAGTAGTACGACGACAGGGAGGGTGTCTGAAGCTTTCTTT CASSTTTGRVSEAFF
TRBJ2-3 . TRBV4-1 . TGCGCCAGCAGCCAAGTGGCGGGCACAGATACGCAGTATTTT CASSQVAGTDTQYF
TRBJ2-7 TRBD2 TRBV10-3 . TGTGCCATCAAGGACCGGTTACTAGCGGGAGGAGGGTACGAGCAGTACTTC CAIKDRLLAGGGYEQYF
TRBJ2-2 . TRBV6-2/TRBV6-3 . TGTGCCAGCAGTCAGGGGTTCTGGGAGCTGTTTTTT CASSQGFWELFF
TRBJ1-1 . TRBV4-2 . TGTGCCAGCAGCCCTAGCGGGGGCGGGAAAGGTGAAACTGAAGCTTTCTTT CASSPSGGGKGETEAFF
TRBJ1-6 . TRBV28 few TGTGCCAGCAGCCTACAGGCCATGAGCTCCTATAATTCACCCCTCCACTTT CASSLQAMSSYNSPLHF
TRBJ2-3 TRBD2 TRBV9 few TGTGCCAGCAGCGTAGTCGGGACTAGCGGGATAAGTGCAGATACGCAGTATTTT CASSVVGTSGISADTQYF
TRBJ2-5 . TRBV7-2 . TGTGCCAGCAGCACCTACAGGGAAGAGACCCAGTACTTC CASSTYREETQYF
TRBJ2-6 . TRBV7-2 . TGTGCCAGCAGCTTATGGGGTCTAGTGGGGTCTGGGGCCAACGTCCTGACTTTC CASSLWGLVGSGANVLTF
TRBJ2-1 TRBD2 TRBV7-7 few TGTGCCAGCAGCCCAACGGGACTAGCGGGGTTTTCTGAGCAGTTCTTC CASSPTGLAGFSEQFF
TRBJ2-7 . TRBV29-1 . TGCAGCGTCCAGACGGGCAGCTCCTACGAGCAGTACTTC CSVQTGSSYEQYF
TRBJ1-1 . TRBV21-1 . TGTGCCAGCAGCAAGGGGACCCTGAACACTGAAGCTTTCTTT CASSKGTLNTEAFF
TRBJ2-7 . TRBV7-6 . TGTGCCAGCAGCTCCTTGGACGGACCAGACCCCTACGAGCAGTACTTC CASSSLDGPDPYEQYF
TRBJ1-1 TRBD1 TRBV4-1 . TGCGCCAGCAGCCAAGATTTAACGAGGGCCGCAGGGGGCGGTACTGAAGCTTTCTTT CASSQDLTRAAGGGTEAFF
TRBJ2-7 TRBD1 TRBV29-1 . TGCAGCGTTGGGGGACAGCAGTCCACCTCCTACGAGCAGTACTTC CSVGGQQSTSYEQYF
TRBJ2-1 TRBD2 TRBV4-3 . TGCGCCAGCAGCCAAGACGCTAGCGGGGCGAACTCCTACAATGAGCAGTTCTTC CASSQDASGANSYNEQFF
TRBJ2-1 TRBD2 TRBV28 many TGTGCCAGCATAAACGCGGGGGGGCCAAATGAGCAGTTCTTC CASINAGGPNEQFF
TRBJ2-3 TRBD2 TRBV7-2 . TGTGCCAGCAGTTTGGAAGCGGGAGGGACAGATACGCAGTATTTT CASSLEAGGTDTQYF
TRBJ2-3 . TRBV29-1 few TGCAGCGCGGGGGCAGACACAGATACGCAGTATTTT CSAGADTDTQYF
TRBJ2-4 . TRBV6-1 . TGTGCCAGCCAACAAAAAGTGGGGAACATTCAGTACTTC CASQQKVGNIQYF
TRBJ2-1 TRBD1 TRBV6-5 . TGTGTCAGCAGCCGTTTTAAGGGGGCGAACAATGAGCAGTTCTTC CVSSRFKGANNEQFF
TRBJ2-6 . TRBV11-1 few TGTGCCAGCAGCTTTTCTCACTCTGGGGCCAACGTCCTGACTTTC CASSFSHSGANVLTF
TRBJ2-7 . TRBV11-2 few TGTGCCAGCAGCTTAGGCCAGGGGACCTACGAGCAGTACTTC CASSLGQGTYEQYF
TRBJ1-5 . TRBV4-3 . TGCGCCAGCAGCCAAGATTTCGGCGGGGGCGCGGAAGCCCAGCATTTT CASSQDFGGGAEAQHF
TRBJ2-1 . TRBV20-1 few TGCAGTGCCAAGGAGGGGAGTAGGAACAATGAGCAGTTCTTC CSAKEGSRNNEQFF
TRBJ1-2 . TRBV6-2/TRBV6-3 few TGTGCCAGCAGCTCCGGGACGGCTAACCAGCTTGGCTACACCTTC CASSSGTANQLGYTF
TRBJ2-5 . TRBV13 few TGTGCCAGCAGCTTAAAGGGCTCGCCGGAGACCCAGTACTTC CASSLKGSPETQYF
TRBJ1-5 TRBD1 TRBV3-1 . TGTGCCAGCAGCTCGGGACAGTTGAGCAATCAGCCCCAGCATTTT CASSSGQLSNQPQHF
TRBJ2-7 TRBD2 TRBV6-1 . TGTGCCAGCAGCTCGCCGGGACTAGCGGGAGACGAGCAGTACTTC CASSSPGLAGDEQYF
TRBJ1-1 . TRBV6-4 . TGTGCCAGCAGTGAGAACAGGAACACTGAAGCTTTCTTT CASSENRNTEAFF
TRBJ1-1 TRBD1 TRBV11-3 few TGTGCCAGCAGCCAACAGGGGCGAAACACTGAAGCTTTCTTT CASSQQGRNTEAFF
TRBJ2-6 . TRBV20-1 few TGCAGTGCTAGGCCTAGCTCTGGGGCCAACGTCCTGACTTTC CSARPSSGANVLTF
TRBJ2-7 . TRBV6-1 once TGTGCCAGCCTAGAGGGGCGGCTTTCCTACGAGCAGTACTTC CASLEGRLSYEQYF
TRBJ1-5 . TRBV28 . TGTGCCAGCAGTTTAGACAGTCGCAATCAGCCCCAGCATTTT CASSLDSRNQPQHF
TRBJ2-1 TRBD1 TRBV6-2/TRBV6-3 many TGTGCCAGCAGTTACTACGTTCGGACAGGGGTGGGCAATGAGCAGTTCTTC CASSYYVRTGVGNEQFF
TRBJ1-1 TRBD1 TRBV6-2/TRBV6-3 few TGTGCCAGCAGTAAGGCGGAGGGGGCAGCTTTCTTT CASSKAEGAAFF
TRBJ2-7 TRBD2 TRBV7-2 few TGTGCCAGCAGCCTAGGCCGGGGGGGGGCGAAGTGGGACGAGCAGTACTTC CASSLGRGGAKWDEQYF
TRBJ2-2 TRBD2 TRBV29-1 . TGCAGCGTCCGAGGTCTAGCGGGAGGTAACACCGGGGAGCTGTTTTTT CSVRGLAGGNTGELFF
TRBJ2-7 . TRBV29-1 . TGCAGCGTTGAAGAGACGCTTACCTACGAGCAGTACTTC CSVEETLTYEQYF